Presented here are 24 T cell receptor beta chains from one specimen sequenced in a study of OX40 agonist ivuxolimab in advanced cancers. Measured with immunoSEQ multiplex PCR; TCRdb has only the in-frame clones, and not every one. Of tens of thousands of clones in the sample, 75% to 90% were seen once. Sequences were derived from CD4+ or CD8+ T cells sorted from blood, sampled in a trial of the OX40 agonist ivuxolimab. The receptors come from an adult with an advanced solid tumor such as melanoma, head and neck, liver or kidney cancer.

The CDR3 loop is CASSPGTGDHGYTF. CDR3 DNA sequence: TGTGCCAGCTCACCGGGCACAGGGGATCATGGCTACACCTTC. V and J are TRBV18 and TRBJ1-2; the match to TRBD1 covers 7 bases. The CDR3 has 14 residues. The V and J ends lost 3 bases and 6 bases, in that order; junction bases with no gene match: 7. Germline V CDR1 and CDR2: KGHSH, LQKENI.

The rearrangement links TRBV18 to TRBJ2-3, with D unclear. V was pared by 6 bases and J by 5 bases, with 12 bases between. Looked up from germline, CDR1 is KGHSH and CDR2 is LQKENI. CDR3 length: 13 residues. Written as DNA, the CDR3 is TGTGCCAGCTCTCCCTCAACCGGAGATACGCAGTATTTT. It translates to CASSPSTGDTQYF.

The V gene is TRBV5-4, the J gene TRBJ1-1, with 7 bases fitting TRBD1. Germline CDR1 SGHNT, CDR2 YYREEE (reference sequence). This CDR3 is built from 15 residues. Trimming at V came to 4 bases and at J to 7 bases, leaving 13 bases not matched to a gene. In DNA, the CDR3 is TGTGCCAGCAGCGAGGGACAGAGGCCCCCTTATGAAGCTTTCTTT. This encodes CASSEGQRPPYEAFF.

The chain is built from TRBV4-1 and TRBJ1-2; possibly TRBD1 for D (6 bases). The germline V gene encodes CDR1 MGHRA and CDR2 YSYEKL. V lost 4 bases and J 7 bases, leaving 25 bases between the germline ends. The CDR3 is made up of 17 amino acids. CDR3 sequence: CASSPLPGQDPHGGYTF. The CDR3 coding sequence is TGCGCCAGCAGCCCGCTCCCGGGACAAGACCCCCATGGTGGCTACACCTTC.

This clone was recorded only once. The chain joins TRBV25-1 to TRBJ2-5; the D is unclear. This CDR3 comprises 11 residues. Trimming left V 3 bases short and J 11 bases short, with 10 bases between. Germline values: CDR1 MGHDK, CDR2 SYGVNS. CDR3 in DNA: TGTGCCAGCAGTGAGGGTAGGGTGCAGTACTTC. This sequence encodes CASSEGRVQYF.

The chain uses TRBV5-6 and TRBJ1-1, with 8 bases that match TRBD1. Germline V gene sequence: CDR1 SGHDT, CDR2 YYEEEE. The CDR3 runs 15 residues. Losses at the gene ends were 4 bases for V and 6 bases for J; bases not matched to a gene: 11. The chain's CDR3 is CASSLGPGQAAEAFF. The CDR3 DNA reads as TGTGCCAGCAGCCTAGGACCGGGACAGGCCGCTGAAGCTTTCTTT.

The gene calls are TRBV5-1 and TRBJ2-5; 8 bases fit TRBD2. Germline-derived CDR1 and CDR2 are SGHRS and YFSETQ. CDR3 length equals 15 residues. V was pared by 4 bases and J by 5 bases, with 10 bases of the junction left unmatched. This CDR3 reads CASSRRGAGVETQYF. The CDR3 nucleotides are TGCGCCAGCAGCCGTCGGGGAGCGGGAGTTGAGACCCAGTACTTC.

This clone has a single count. The CDR3 nucleotides read TGTGCCAGCAGACATGGGTACGAGCAGTACTTC. The encoded protein is CASRHGYEQYF. The chain links TRBV25-1 to TRBJ2-5; no firm D call. The better agreement between TRBJ2-7 and the DNA end casts doubt on the J call. CDR1 and CDR2 from the germline V gene are MGHDK and SYGVNS. This CDR3 region has 11 residues.

This clone was recorded a few times. The chain employs TRBV4-1 and TRBJ2-4, with TRBD1 as a possible D gene (6 bases). Germline lookup yields CDR1 MGHRA and CDR2 YSYEKL. CDR3 length equals 16 residues. The ends were cut back, 1 base at V and 7 bases at J, with 17 bases in the middle. CDR3 coding DNA: TGCGCCAGCAGCCAAGTCTTCCGGCAGGGGAAGAACATTCAGTACTTC. Its translation is CASSQVFRQGKNIQYF.

The chain recombines TRBV18 with TRBJ2-6; no definite D call. V was trimmed by 10 bases and J by 2 bases, leaving 12 bases between them. Germline assignment: CDR1 KGHSH and CDR2 LQKENI. CDR3 length: 14 amino acids. The CDR3, as DNA: TGTGCCACCCCGACTCTGGCTGGGGCCAACGTCCTGACTTTC. This codes for CATPTLAGANVLTF.

The V gene is TRBV6-1, the J gene TRBJ1-1, with 8 bases that match TRBD1. Losses at the gene ends were 4 bases for V and 5 bases for J; bases not matched to a gene: 12. CDR3 length: 16 amino acids. Per the germline V gene, CDR1 is MNHNS and CDR2 is SASEGT. The CDR3 DNA is TGTGCCAGCAGTGGACTACCGGGACAGGACTATACTGAAGCTTTCTTT. Its protein is CASSGLPGQDYTEAFF.

A single count supports this clone. V and J are TRBV7-6 and TRBJ2-7; 7 nucleotides align to TRBD2. J lost 6 bases, V lost 2 bases, and 7 bases had no gene match. Germline lookup yields CDR1 SGHVS and CDR2 FNYEAQ. This CDR3 comprises 14 residues. CDR3 sequence (DNA): TGTGCCAGCAGCTTACAAGCGGGAAATTTCGAGCAGTACTTC. Translated: CASSLQAGNFEQYF.

The gene calls are TRBV7-4 and TRBJ1-2, with 9 bases matching TRBD1. Losses at the gene ends were 4 bases for V and 4 bases for J; bases not matched to a gene: 13. The CDR3 runs to 17 residues. The germline V gene has CDR1 SGHVT and CDR2 SQSDAQ. CDR3 in amino acids: CASSCRKQGASSYGYTF. The DNA for the CDR3 is TGTGCCAGCAGCTGCCGGAAACAGGGGGCGTCGAGCTATGGCTACACCTTC.

The J gene is TRBJ2-7, the V gene TRBV7-2, with D possibly TRBD2 on 6 matching bases. Germline V lookup: CDR1 SGHTA, CDR2 FQGNSA. Trimming left V 2 bases short and J 7 bases short, with 15 bases between. The CDR3 sequence is 14 residues long. The chain's CDR3 is CASSLRSVGGEQYF. In DNA form, the CDR3 reads TGTGCCAGCAGCTTACGATCGGTCGGGGGTGAGCAGTACTTC. The full variable domain, rest sourced from reference TRBV7-2 and TRBJ2-7, is GAGVSQSPSNKVTEKGKDVELRCDPISGHTALYWYRQSLGQGLEFLIYFQGNSAPDKSGLPSDRFSAERTGGSVSTLTIQRTQQEDSAVYLCASSLRSVGGEQYFGPGTRLTVT.

The chain recombines TRBV6-5 with TRBJ2-7; 7 nucleotides agree with TRBD2. Germline values: CDR1 MNHEY, CDR2 SVGAGI. The CDR3 spans 13 residues. V dropped 5 bases and J dropped 2; count of bases not matched to a gene: 3. As DNA, the CDR3 is TGTGCCAGCAGTCCCGGGAGGACCTACGAGCAGTACTTC. Translated, it gives CASSPGRTYEQYF.

The chain links TRBV7-3 to TRBJ2-2, with 10 positions matching TRBD1. Germline V lookup: CDR1 SGHTA, CDR2 FQGTGA. Trimming removed 4 bases from V and 4 bases from J; junction bases left unmatched: 3. The CDR3 is made up of 15 amino acids. CDR3 sequence: CASSSGTGATGELFF. In DNA, the CDR3 is TGTGCCAGCAGCTCCGGGACAGGGGCCACCGGGGAGCTGTTTTTT. Full variable domain (rest looked up from reference TRBV7-3 and TRBJ2-2): GAGVSQTPSNKVTEKGKYVELRCDPISGHTALYWYRQSLGQGPEFLIYFQGTGAADDSGLPNDRFFAVRPEGSVSTLKIQRTERGDSAVYLCASSSGTGATGELFFGEGSRLTVL.

Points on this clone: Relative to the germline gene, one junction end is altered; a read error may explain this. The chain recombines TRBV7-7 with TRBJ2-5; D possibly uses TRBD1 or TRBD2 (6 bases each). Germline assignment: CDR1 SSHAT and CDR2 FNYEAQ (reference sequence). The CDR3 runs 14 residues. The CDR3 reads CASSSPGAGETQYF. CDR3 bases: TGTGCTAGCAGCTCCCCGGGGGCAGGGGAGACCCAGTACTTC.

The V and J genes are TRBV5-1 and TRBJ2-7; 7 bases fit TRBD1. V shed 3 bases, J shed 9 bases, and the junction held 12 bases outside the gene matches. In germline, CDR1 is SGHRS, CDR2 YFSETQ. The CDR3 runs to 14 residues. CDR3 in DNA: TGCGCCAGCAGCTCCGGACAGGAGGTGGCTCTGCAGTACTTC. Protein: CASSSGQEVALQYF.

This sequence joins TRBV4-2 and TRBJ2-5; tentative D call: TRBD1 (6 bases). The V end lost 0 bases, the J end lost 1 base, and 9 bases lay between the germline ends. This CDR3 is 15 amino acids long. From germline, CDR1 is LGHNA and CDR2 YNFKEQ. The CDR3, as DNA: TGTGCCAGCAGCCAAGAAGACAGGAGCCAAGAGACCCAGTACTTC. Protein product: CASSQEDRSQETQYF.

This clone was picked up a small number of times. The gene calls are TRBV7-9 and TRBJ2-1; the D gene is possibly TRBD2 (6 bases). This CDR3 contains 14 residues. Trimming took 10 bases from V and 0 from J, leaving 13 bases between them. In germline, CDR1 is SEHNR, CDR2 FQNEAQ (reference sequence). The CDR3 nucleotides are TGTGCCACCCCGGGGGAAAACTCCTACAATGAGCAGTTCTTC. It yields the protein CATPGENSYNEQFF. Full variable domain (rest looked up from reference TRBV7-9 and TRBJ2-1): DTGVSQNPRHKITKRGQNVTFRCDPISEHNRLYWYRQTLGQGPEFLTYFQNEAQLEKSRLLSDRFSAERPKGSFSTLEIQRTEQGDSAMYLCATPGENSYNEQFFGPGTRLTVL.

This chain uses TRBV9 with TRBJ2-2, with TRBD2 matching over 10 bases. V lost 7 bases to trimming and J lost 4 bases; unmatched junction nucleotides: 10. The CDR3 is 16 amino acids. The V gene's germline CDR1 is SGDLS and CDR2 YYNGEE. This CDR3 reads CASQAAGGPITGELFF. The CDR3 DNA sequence: TGTGCCAGCCAGGCAGCGGGGGGGCCGATCACCGGGGAGCTGTTTTTT.

The chain carries TRBV19 and TRBJ2-2; 9 bases map to TRBD2. CDR1 is LNHDA, CDR2 SQIVND, per germline (reference sequence). V dropped 10 bases and J dropped 3; count of bases not matched to a gene: 9. This CDR3 is built from 15 residues. CDR3 region: CATGSGSTDTGELFF. In DNA, the CDR3 is TGTGCCACCGGTAGCGGGAGTACGGACACCGGGGAGCTGTTTTTT.

This chain joins TRBV7-2 and TRBJ1-1; D uncertain. Germline V gives CDR1 SGHTA, CDR2 FQGNSA. Trimming shortened V by 1 base and J by 11 bases, and 14 bases separated the two germline ends. The CDR3 has 13 residues. The CDR3 loop reads CASSLVPGRGAFF. The DNA for the CDR3 is TGTGCCAGCAGCTTAGTTCCCGGGCGTGGGGCTTTCTTT. Using reference TRBV7-2 and TRBJ1-1 for the parts outside the CDR3, the full variable domain is GAGVSQSPSNKVTEKGKDVELRCDPISGHTALYWYRQSLGQGLEFLIYFQGNSAPDKSGLPSDRFSAERTGGSVSTLTIQRTQQEDSAVYLCASSLVPGRGAFFGQGTRLTVV.

This chain uses TRBV4-3 with TRBJ2-3; TRBD1 matches 7 bases. The V segment lost 1 base and the J segment 0 bases; nucleotides outside the gene matches: 1. CDR1 and CDR2 (germline): LGHNA, YSLEER. The CDR3 extends over 15 amino acids. CDR3 DNA sequence: TGCGCCAGCAGCCAAGGAGGGGGCAGCACAGATACGCAGTATTTT. This sequence encodes CASSQGGGSTDTQYF.